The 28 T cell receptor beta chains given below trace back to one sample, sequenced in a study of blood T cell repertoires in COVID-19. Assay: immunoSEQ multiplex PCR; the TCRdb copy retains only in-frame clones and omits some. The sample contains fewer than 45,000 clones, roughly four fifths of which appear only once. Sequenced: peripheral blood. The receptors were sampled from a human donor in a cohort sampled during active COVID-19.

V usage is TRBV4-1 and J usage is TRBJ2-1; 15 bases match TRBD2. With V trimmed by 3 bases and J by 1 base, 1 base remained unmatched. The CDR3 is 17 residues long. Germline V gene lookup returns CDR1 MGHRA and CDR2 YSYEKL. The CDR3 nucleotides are TGCGCCAGCAGCCACGGGACTAGCGGGAGGTCCTACAATGAGCAGTTCTTC. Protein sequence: CASSHGTSGRSYNEQFF.

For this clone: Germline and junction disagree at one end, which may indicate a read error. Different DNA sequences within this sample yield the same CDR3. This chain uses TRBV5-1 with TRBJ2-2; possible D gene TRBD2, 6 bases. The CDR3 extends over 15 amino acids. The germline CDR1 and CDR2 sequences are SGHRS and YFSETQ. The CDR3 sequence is CASSSGLPPTGELFF. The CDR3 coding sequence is TGCGCTAGCAGCTCGGGACTGCCACCCACCGGGGAGCTGTTTTTT.

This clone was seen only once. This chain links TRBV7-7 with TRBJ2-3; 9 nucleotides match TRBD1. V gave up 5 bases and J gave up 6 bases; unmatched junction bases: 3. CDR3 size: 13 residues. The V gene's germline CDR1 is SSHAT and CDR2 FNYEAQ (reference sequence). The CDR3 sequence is CASSRDRGDTQYF. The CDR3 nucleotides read TGTGCCAGCAGCCGAGACAGGGGGGATACGCAGTATTTT. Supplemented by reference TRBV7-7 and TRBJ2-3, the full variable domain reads GAGVSQSPRYKVTKRGQDVTLRCDPISSHATLYWYQQALGQGPEFLTYFNYEAQPDKSGLPSDRFSAERPEGSISTLTIQRTEQRDSAMYRCASSRDRGDTQYFGPGTRLTVL.

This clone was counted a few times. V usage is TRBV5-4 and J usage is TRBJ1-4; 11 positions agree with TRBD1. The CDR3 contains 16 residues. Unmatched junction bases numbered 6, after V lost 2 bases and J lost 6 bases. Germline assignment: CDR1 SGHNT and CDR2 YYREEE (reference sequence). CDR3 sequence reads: CASSLFAGQGDEKLFF. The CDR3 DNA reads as TGTGCCAGCAGCTTATTCGCGGGACAGGGGGATGAAAAACTGTTTTTT.

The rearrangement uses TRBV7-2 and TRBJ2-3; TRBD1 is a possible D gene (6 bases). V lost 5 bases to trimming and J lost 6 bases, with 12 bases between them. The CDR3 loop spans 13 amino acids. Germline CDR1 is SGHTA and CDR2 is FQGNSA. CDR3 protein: CASSTGQRDTQYF. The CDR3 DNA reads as TGTGCCAGCAGCACAGGACAGAGGGATACGCAGTATTTT.

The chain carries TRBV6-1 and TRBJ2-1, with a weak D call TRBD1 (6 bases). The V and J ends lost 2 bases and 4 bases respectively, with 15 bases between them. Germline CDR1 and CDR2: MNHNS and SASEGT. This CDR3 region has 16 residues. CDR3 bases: TGTGCCAGCAGTGAATATTATCAGGGGTCGTACAATGAGCAGTTCTTC. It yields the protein CASSEYYQGSYNEQFF.

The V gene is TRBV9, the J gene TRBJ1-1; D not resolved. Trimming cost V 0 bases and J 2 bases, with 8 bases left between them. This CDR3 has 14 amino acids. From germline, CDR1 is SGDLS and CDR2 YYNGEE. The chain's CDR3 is CASSVELINTEAFF. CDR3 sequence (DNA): TGTGCCAGCAGCGTAGAACTTATTAACACTGAAGCTTTCTTT.

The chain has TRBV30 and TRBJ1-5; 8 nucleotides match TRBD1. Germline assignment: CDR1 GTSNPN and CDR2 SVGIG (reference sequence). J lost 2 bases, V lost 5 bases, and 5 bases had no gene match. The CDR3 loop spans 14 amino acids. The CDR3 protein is CAWVDRGGNQPQHF. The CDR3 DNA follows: TGTGCCTGGGTCGACAGGGGTGGCAATCAGCCCCAGCATTTT.

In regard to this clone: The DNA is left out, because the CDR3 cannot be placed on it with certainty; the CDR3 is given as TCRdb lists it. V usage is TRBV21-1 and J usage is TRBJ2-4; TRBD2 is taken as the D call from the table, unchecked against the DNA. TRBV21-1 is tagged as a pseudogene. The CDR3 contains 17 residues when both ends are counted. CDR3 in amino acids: CASSKVGAGAAKNIQYF.

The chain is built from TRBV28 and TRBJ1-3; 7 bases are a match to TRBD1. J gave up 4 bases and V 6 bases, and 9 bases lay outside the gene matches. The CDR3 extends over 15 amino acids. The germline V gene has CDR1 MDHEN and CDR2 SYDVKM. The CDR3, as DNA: TGTGCCAGCAGGCCAGGGGGTCTACTCGGAAACACCATATATTTT. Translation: CASRPGGLLGNTIYF.

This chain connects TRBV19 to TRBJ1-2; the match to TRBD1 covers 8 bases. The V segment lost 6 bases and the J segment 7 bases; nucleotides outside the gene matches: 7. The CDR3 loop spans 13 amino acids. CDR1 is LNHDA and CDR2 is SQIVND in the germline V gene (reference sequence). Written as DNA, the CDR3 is TGTGCCAGTAGCAAAGACAGGGGCTCTGGCTACACCTTC. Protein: CASSKDRGSGYTF.

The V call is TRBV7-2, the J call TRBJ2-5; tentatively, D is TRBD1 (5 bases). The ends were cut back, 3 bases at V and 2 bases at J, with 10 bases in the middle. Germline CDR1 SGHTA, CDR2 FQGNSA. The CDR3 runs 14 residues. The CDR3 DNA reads TGTGCCAGCAGCTTTGACAGAGGTCAAGAGACCCAGTACTTC. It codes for CASSFDRGQETQYF.

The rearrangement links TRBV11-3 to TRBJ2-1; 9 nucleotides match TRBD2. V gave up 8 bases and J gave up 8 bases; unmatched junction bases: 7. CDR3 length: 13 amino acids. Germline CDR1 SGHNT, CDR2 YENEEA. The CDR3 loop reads CASGLATRDEQFF. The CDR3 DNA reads TGTGCCAGCGGACTAGCGACTAGAGATGAGCAGTTCTTC.

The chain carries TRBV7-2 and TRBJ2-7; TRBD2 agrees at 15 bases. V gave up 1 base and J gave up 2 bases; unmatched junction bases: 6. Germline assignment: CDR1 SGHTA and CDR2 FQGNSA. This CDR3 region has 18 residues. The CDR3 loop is CASSLGGTSGRSPYEQYF. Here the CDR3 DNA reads TGTGCCAGCAGCTTAGGTGGGACTAGCGGGAGGAGCCCCTACGAGCAGTACTTC.

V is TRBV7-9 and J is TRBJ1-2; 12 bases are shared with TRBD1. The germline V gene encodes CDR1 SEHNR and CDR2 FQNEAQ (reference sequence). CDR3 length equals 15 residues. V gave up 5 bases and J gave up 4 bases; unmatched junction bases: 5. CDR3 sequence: CASSLGTGGLYGYTF. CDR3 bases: TGTGCCAGCAGCCTAGGGACAGGGGGCCTCTATGGCTACACCTTC.

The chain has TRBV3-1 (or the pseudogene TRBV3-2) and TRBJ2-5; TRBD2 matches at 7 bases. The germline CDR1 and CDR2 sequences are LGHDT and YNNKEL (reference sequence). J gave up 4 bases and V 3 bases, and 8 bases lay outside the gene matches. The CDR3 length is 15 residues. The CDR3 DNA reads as TGTGCCAGCAGCCATGAAACTGGGGGGGGAGAGACCCAGTACTTC. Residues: CASSHETGGGETQYF.

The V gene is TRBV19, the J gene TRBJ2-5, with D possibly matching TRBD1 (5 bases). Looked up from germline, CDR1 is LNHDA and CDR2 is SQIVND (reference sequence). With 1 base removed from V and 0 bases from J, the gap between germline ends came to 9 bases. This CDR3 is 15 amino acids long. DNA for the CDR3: TGTGCCAGTAGTATAGGAAAGGGGTACCAAGAGACCCAGTACTTC. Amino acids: CASSIGKGYQETQYF.

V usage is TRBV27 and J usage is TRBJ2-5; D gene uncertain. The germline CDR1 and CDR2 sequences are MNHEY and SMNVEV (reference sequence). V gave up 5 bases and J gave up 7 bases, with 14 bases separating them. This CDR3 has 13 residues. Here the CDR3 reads CASSPSYGGTQYF. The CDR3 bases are TGTGCCAGCAGTCCCTCTTACGGCGGGACCCAGTACTTC.

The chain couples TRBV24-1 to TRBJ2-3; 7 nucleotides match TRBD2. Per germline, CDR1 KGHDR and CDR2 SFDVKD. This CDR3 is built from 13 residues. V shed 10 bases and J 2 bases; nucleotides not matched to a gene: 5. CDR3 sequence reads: CATGGRNTDTQYF. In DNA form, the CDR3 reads TGTGCCACGGGCGGGAGAAACACAGATACGCAGTATTTT.

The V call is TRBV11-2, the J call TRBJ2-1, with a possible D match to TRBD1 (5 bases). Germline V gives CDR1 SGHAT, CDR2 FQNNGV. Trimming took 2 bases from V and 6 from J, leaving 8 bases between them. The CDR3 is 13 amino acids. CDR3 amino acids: CASSLKGPNEQFF. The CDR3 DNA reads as TGTGCCAGCAGCTTAAAGGGGCCCAATGAGCAGTTCTTC.

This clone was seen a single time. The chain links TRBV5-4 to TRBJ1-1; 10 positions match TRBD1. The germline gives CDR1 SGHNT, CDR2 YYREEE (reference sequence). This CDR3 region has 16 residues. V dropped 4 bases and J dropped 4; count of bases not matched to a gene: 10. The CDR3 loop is CASSQAPGTGVTEAFF. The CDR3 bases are TGTGCCAGCAGCCAAGCCCCCGGGACAGGGGTCACTGAAGCTTTCTTT.

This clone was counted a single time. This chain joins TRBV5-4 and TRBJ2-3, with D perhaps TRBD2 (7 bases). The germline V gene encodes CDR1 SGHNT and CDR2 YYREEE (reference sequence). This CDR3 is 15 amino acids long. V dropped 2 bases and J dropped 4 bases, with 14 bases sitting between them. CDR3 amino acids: CASSLGGGGADTQYF. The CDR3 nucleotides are TGTGCCAGCAGCTTAGGGGGAGGGGGGGCAGATACGCAGTATTTT.

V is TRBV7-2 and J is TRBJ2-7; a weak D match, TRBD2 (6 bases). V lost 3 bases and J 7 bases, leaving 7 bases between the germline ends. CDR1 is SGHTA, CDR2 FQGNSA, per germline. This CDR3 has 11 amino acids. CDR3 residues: CASSLTREQYF. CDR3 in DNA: TGTGCCAGCAGCTTGACTAGAGAGCAGTACTTC.

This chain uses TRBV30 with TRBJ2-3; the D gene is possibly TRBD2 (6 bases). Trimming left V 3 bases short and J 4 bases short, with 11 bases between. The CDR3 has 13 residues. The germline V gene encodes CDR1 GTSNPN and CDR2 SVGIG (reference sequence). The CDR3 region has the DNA TGTGCCTGGAGCGGGAGTTCCGCAGATACGCAGTATTTT. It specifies CAWSGSSADTQYF.

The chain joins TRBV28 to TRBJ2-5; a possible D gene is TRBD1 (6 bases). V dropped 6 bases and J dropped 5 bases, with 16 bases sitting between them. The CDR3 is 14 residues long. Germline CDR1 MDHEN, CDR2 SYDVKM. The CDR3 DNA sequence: TGTGCCAGCAGATTCAAACAGGGTCGGGAGACCCAGTACTTC. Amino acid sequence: CASRFKQGRETQYF.

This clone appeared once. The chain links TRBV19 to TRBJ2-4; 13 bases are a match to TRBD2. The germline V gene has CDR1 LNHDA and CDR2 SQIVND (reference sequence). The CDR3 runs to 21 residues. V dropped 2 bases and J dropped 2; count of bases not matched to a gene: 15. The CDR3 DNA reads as TGTGCCAGTAGTATATTATATGGACTAGCGGGAGATAGTGGGTCCAAAAACATTCAGTACTTC. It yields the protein CASSILYGLAGDSGSKNIQYF.

This chain's CDR3 is CASSLTGQSPNEQFF. The CDR3 nucleotides are TGCGCCAGCAGCTTGACAGGGCAGTCGCCCAATGAGCAGTTCTTC. The chain links TRBV5-1 to TRBJ2-1; possible D gene TRBD1, 6 bases. The V gene lost 1 base and the J gene lost 6 bases, with 14 bases spanning the gap. Germline assignment: CDR1 SGHRS and CDR2 YFSETQ. The CDR3 extends over 15 amino acids. Drawing the rest from reference TRBV5-1 and TRBJ2-1, the complete variable domain is KAGVTQTPRYLIKTRGQQVTLSCSPISGHRSVSWYQQTPGQGLQFLFEYFSETQRNKGNFPGRFSGRQFSNSRSEMNVSTLELGDSALYLCASSLTGQSPNEQFFGPGTRLTVL.

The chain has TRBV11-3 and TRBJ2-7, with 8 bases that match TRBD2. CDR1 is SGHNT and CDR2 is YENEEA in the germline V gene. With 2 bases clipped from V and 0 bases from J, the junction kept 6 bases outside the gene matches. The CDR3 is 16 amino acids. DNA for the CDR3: TGTGCCAGCAGCTTATATGGCGGGAGGAGCTCCTACGAGCAGTACTTC. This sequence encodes CASSLYGGRSSYEQYF.